The 6 T cell receptor beta chains listed next were all sequenced from one sample in a study of T cells of healthy individuals. TCRdb passed the 5' RACE reads through MiXCR, listing each CDR3 protein once. The sample includes about 60,000 distinct CDR3 sequences, about 16% of them seen just once. Every receptor here comes from a human donor in good health.

This chain uses TRBV20-1 with TRBJ2-2; TRBD2 aligns across 8 bases. V trimming: 5 bases; J trimming: 6 bases; junction bases outside the gene matches: 5. The CDR3 sequence is 13 residues long. CDR1 is DFQATT, CDR2 SNEGSKA, per germline (reference sequence). CDR3 sequence (DNA): TGCAGTGCTCTCAGACTAGCGCCCGGGGAGCTGTTTTTT. Encoded protein: CSALRLAPGELFF.

There are a few counts of this clonotype. The gene calls are TRBV4-1 and TRBJ2-7, with D maybe TRBD1 (6 bases). This CDR3 is built from 14 residues. CDR1 is MGHRA and CDR2 is YSYEKL in the germline V gene. The V and J ends lost 8 bases and 7 bases respectively, with 21 bases between them. The CDR3 sequence is CASRSILTGNEQYF. Written as DNA, the CDR3 is TGCGCCAGCCGATCAATACTCACAGGGAATGAGCAGTACTTC.

The chain couples TRBV12-3 or TRBV12-4 to TRBJ2-3; no clear D gene. Trimming cost V 1 base and J 3 bases, with 14 bases left between them. The CDR3 runs 16 residues. The CDR3 protein is CASSLGAGPGTDTQYF. DNA of the CDR3: TGTGCCAGCAGTTTAGGGGCCGGACCCGGAACAGATACGCAGTATTTT.

This clonotype was seen ten or more times. The gene calls are TRBV11-3 and TRBJ2-5; tentatively, D is TRBD1 or TRBD2 (6 bases each). The CDR3 sequence is 13 residues long. V lost 5 bases and J lost 5, with 12 bases in between. Germline values: CDR1 SGHNT, CDR2 YENEEA. CDR3 DNA: TGTGCCAGCAGCCCAAGGGGGGTTGAGACCCAGTACTTC. This encodes CASSPRGVETQYF.

The V gene is TRBV11-2, the J gene TRBJ2-4; 11 nucleotides align to TRBD2. Per the germline V gene, CDR1 is SGHAT and CDR2 is FQNNGV. CDR3 length: 17 residues. J lost 3 bases, V lost 5 bases, and 9 bases had no gene match. CDR3 loop: CASSREFLAGGKNIQYF. The CDR3 DNA is TGTGCCAGCAGCCGGGAATTTCTAGCGGGAGGCAAAAACATTCAGTACTTC.

This clonotype has a handful of counts. The chain couples TRBV4-1 to TRBJ1-4, with D perhaps matching TRBD1 (6 bases). CDR1 is MGHRA and CDR2 is YSYEKL in the germline V gene. The CDR3 spans 18 residues. V lost 4 bases, J lost 5 bases, and 23 bases lay in between. The CDR3 nucleotides read TGCGCCAGCAGCCTCCAAATTGGGGGCCCAGGGCTCAATGAAAAACTGTTTTTT. This sequence encodes CASSLQIGGPGLNEKLFF.